The next 21 T cell receptor beta chains were all read from a single sample in a study of blood T cell repertoires in COVID-19. Sequencing was performed with immunoSEQ multiplex PCR; in TCRdb, only in-frame clones are kept and a portion is missing. The sample holds 350,000 or so clones, about 90% seen once. The sequencing sample was made of peripheral blood. Source of these receptors: a man between 18 and 35 years old with active or convalescent COVID-19.

V gene TRBV27 combines with J gene TRBJ2-7, with 7 positions matching TRBD2. Unmatched junction bases numbered 8, after V lost 6 bases and J lost 3 bases. The CDR3 is 14 residues long. Germline CDR1 MNHEY, CDR2 SMNVEV (reference sequence). In DNA form, the CDR3 reads TGTGCCAGCAGGGGTAGCGGGTTCTACTACGAGCAGTACTTC. Its translation is CASRGSGFYYEQYF.

The J gene is TRBJ1-5, the V gene TRBV28; D is uncertain. Germline-derived CDR1 and CDR2 are MDHEN and SYDVKM. This CDR3 has 15 residues. The V end lost 5 bases, the J end lost 0 bases, and 11 bases lay between the germline ends. As DNA, the CDR3 is TGTGCCAGCAGTCCCCCCACCGGTAGCAATCAGCCCCAGCATTTT. This translates into CASSPPTGSNQPQHF.

J is TRBJ1-6 and V is TRBV7-3, with D maybe TRBD1 (6 bases). Per the germline V gene, CDR1 is SGHTA and CDR2 is FQGTGA. V was clipped by 8 bases and J by 10 bases, with 21 bases between them. The CDR3 contains 15 residues. This CDR3 is CASAKQGPTGSPLHF. The CDR3 DNA reads TGTGCCAGCGCAAAGCAGGGCCCGACAGGCTCACCCCTCCACTTT.

The CDR3: CASSYSAASNQPQHF. CDR3 coding DNA: TGTGCCAGCAGTTACTCAGCGGCGAGCAATCAGCCCCAGCATTTT. This rearrangement joins TRBV6-5 to TRBJ1-5; D is unresolved. V dropped 0 bases and J dropped 1 base, with 7 bases sitting between them. Germline CDR1 reads MNHEY; CDR2 reads SVGAGI. CDR3 length: 15 residues.

This chain uses TRBV6-4 with TRBJ1-6; 7 bases match TRBD1. The CDR3 consists of 14 residues. V lost 6 bases and J lost 7; bases outside the gene matches: 6. Germline CDR1 reads MRHNA; CDR2 reads SNTAGT. CDR3 bases: TGTGCCAGCAGCCGGGACAGACTAAATTCACCCCTCCACTTT. It codes for CASSRDRLNSPLHF.

This clone was found a few times. CDR3 loop: CASSSYRNYGYTF. DNA of the CDR3: TGTGCCAGCAGCTCCTACAGAAACTATGGCTACACCTTC. The chain uses TRBV7-8 and TRBJ1-2; D gene unclear. There are 13 residues in the CDR3. The germline V and J ends were trimmed by 4 bases and 2 bases, with 8 bases remaining between them. CDR1 and CDR2 from the germline V gene are SGHVS and FQNEAQ.

This clone has more than one count but fewer than ten. V gene TRBV28 combines with J gene TRBJ2-3; 8 nucleotides agree with TRBD2. The germline V gene has CDR1 MDHEN and CDR2 SYDVKM. The CDR3 has 14 residues. With V trimmed by 7 bases and J by 1 base, 4 bases remained unmatched. The CDR3 here is CASTGLARTDTQYF. The CDR3, as DNA: TGTGCCAGCACCGGACTAGCACGCACAGATACGCAGTATTTT.

This clone was seen only once. The chain couples TRBV9 to TRBJ2-1, with 9 bases fitting TRBD1. With V trimmed by 0 bases and J by 3 bases, 1 base remained unmatched. Germline-derived CDR1 and CDR2 are SGDLS and YYNGEE. The CDR3 has 15 residues. In DNA form, the CDR3 reads TGTGCCAGCAGCGTAGCGGGACAGGGCTACAATGAGCAGTTCTTC. Translating it yields CASSVAGQGYNEQFF.

This clone has only a few counts. V and J are TRBV27 and TRBJ1-1; a possible D gene is TRBD1 (5 bases). CDR1 MNHEY and CDR2 SMNVEV come from the germline V gene (reference sequence). The CDR3 sequence is 13 residues long. Trimming removed 3 bases at V and 4 bases at J, with 9 bases between. The CDR3 region is CASSLGGSTEAFF. DNA of the CDR3: TGTGCCAGCAGTTTGGGGGGGAGCACTGAAGCTTTCTTT.

The CDR3 coding sequence is TGCGCCAGCAGCCAAGCTGAACAGGGTTGGTCGGCCAAAAACATTCAGTACTTC. Encoded protein: CASSQAEQGWSAKNIQYF. The chain recombines TRBV4-3 with TRBJ2-4, with D possibly being TRBD1 (6 bases). Germline assignment: CDR1 LGHNA and CDR2 YSLEER. The CDR3 loop spans 18 amino acids. V was shortened by 1 base and J by 1 base, with 17 bases between the two germline ends.

This chain links TRBV27 with TRBJ1-1, with no clear D. Germline CDR1 and CDR2: MNHEY and SMNVEV (reference sequence). Between the trimmed V and J ends, which lost 6 bases and 2 bases, there was a span of 13 bases. CDR3 length: 14 residues. The CDR3 coding sequence is TGTGCCAGCAGCCTTACACCCGTAAACACTGAAGCTTTCTTT. This codes for CASSLTPVNTEAFF.

The chain recombines TRBV19 with TRBJ2-1; 11 bases align to TRBD1. Germline loops: CDR1 LNHDA, CDR2 SQIVND (reference sequence). With V trimmed by 3 bases and J by 6 bases, 4 bases remained unmatched. The CDR3 consists of 15 residues. The CDR3 reads CASSMRDRGVNEQFF. CDR3 sequence (DNA): TGTGCCAGTAGTATGCGGGACAGGGGGGTCAATGAGCAGTTCTTC.

The V gene is TRBV6-2 or TRBV6-3, the J gene TRBJ1-1; 10 bases line up with TRBD1. The CDR3 is 16 residues long. The germline gives CDR1 MNHEY, CDR2 SVGEGT. V lost 2 bases to trimming and J lost 1 base; unmatched junction nucleotides: 4. The CDR3 nucleotides are TGTGCCAGCAGTTACGGACAGGGGGGGAAGAACACTGAAGCTTTCTTT. Translated: CASSYGQGGKNTEAFF.

The chain has TRBV7-6 and TRBJ2-5; 9 bases are shared with TRBD2. The CDR3 covers 17 residues. J gave up 4 bases and V 3 bases, and 12 bases lay outside the gene matches. Per germline, CDR1 SGHVS and CDR2 FNYEAQ. CDR3 loop: CASSFTGTSLGRETQYF. The CDR3 DNA is TGTGCCAGCAGCTTTACCGGGACTAGCCTCGGGCGAGAGACCCAGTACTTC.

The chain couples TRBV21-1 to TRBJ1-2. TRBV21-1 is annotated as a pseudogene. The CDR3 runs 13 residues. The CDR3 protein is CASSGGAVHGYTF. The CDR3 DNA reads TGTGCCAGCAGTGGGGGGGCGGTACACGGCTACACCTTC.

Concerning this clone: The junction departs from germline at one end; a sequencing error may be responsible. The V gene is TRBV19, the J gene TRBJ2-6; the match to TRBD1 covers 7 bases. The CDR3 covers 19 residues. Germline CDR1 reads LNHDA; CDR2 reads SQIVND (reference sequence). The CDR3 DNA follows: TGTGCCAGTAGTATGGTAGGGGGCAGGGGTTTATCTGGGGCCAACGTGCTGACTTTC. This encodes CASSMVGGRGLSGANVLTF.

The chain employs TRBV2 and TRBJ1-5; no clear D. The CDR3 totals 12 residues. Germline V gene data show CDR1 as SNHLY and CDR2 as FYNNEI. Deletions cut 8 bases from V and 7 bases from J, with 12 bases between. CDR3 bases: TGTGCCAGCGGACCTCGCGGGCAGCCCCAGCATTTT. This translates into CASGPRGQPQHF.

The chain employs TRBV7-2 and TRBJ2-7, with a possible D match to TRBD1 (5 bases). The CDR3 length is 15 residues. The V gene lost 0 bases and the J gene lost 1 base, with 10 bases spanning the gap. From germline, CDR1 is SGHTA and CDR2 FQGNSA. CDR3 DNA sequence: TGTGCCAGCAGCTTAGCTCCAGGGAAGTCCTACGAGCAGTACTTC. Its protein is CASSLAPGKSYEQYF.

The chain joins TRBV5-4 to TRBJ1-2, with 7 bases fitting TRBD1. Germline lookup yields CDR1 SGHNT and CDR2 YYREEE (reference sequence). This CDR3 region has 16 residues. V lost 1 base and J lost 4; bases outside the gene matches: 10. The CDR3 spells CASSLRGQTAPYGYTF. CDR3 DNA: TGTGCCAGCAGCTTGAGGGGACAGACCGCACCCTATGGCTACACCTTC.

This chain joins TRBV12-3 or TRBV12-4 and TRBJ2-1; 8 bases are shared with TRBD2. V lost 7 bases and J lost 6; bases outside the gene matches: 2. This CDR3 contains 12 residues. The CDR3 DNA is TGTGCCAGCACCCGGGGGGGCAATGAGCAGTTCTTC. It yields the protein CASTRGGNEQFF.

The V and J genes are TRBV4-3 and TRBJ2-2; 12 nucleotides match TRBD2. CDR3 length: 18 amino acids. The germline gives CDR1 LGHNA, CDR2 YSLEER. V trimming: 3 bases; J trimming: 2 bases; junction bases outside the gene matches: 7. CDR3 coding DNA: TGCGCCAGCAGCCACCAAACTAGCGGGGGGCTAAACACCGGGGAGCTGTTTTTT. Encoded protein: CASSHQTSGGLNTGELFF.